This TCR beta chain was sequenced in a study of shared clonotypes between healthy human individuals. In the naive CD8 group, cells lacked CD45RO and were positively selected for CCR7, so terminally differentiated effector memory CD45RA+ cells were left out. The authors' processing: ImmunoSEQ output lacked quality scores and full-length reads, limiting matched filtering. Clones were read by immunoSEQ multiplex PCR, and TCRdb kept only the in-frame ones, dropping some. The D gene and trimming were derived from the DNA, and the V and J assignments and clone size from that table. The table shows roughly 810,000 clones, with 95% to 97% occurring only once. CDR1 is MNHEY and CDR2 is SMNVEV in the germline V gene (reference sequence). The CDR3 covers 13 residues. The V end was cut by 2 bases, the J end by 10 bases, with 11 bases between.

The sample taken for sequencing was naive CD8+ T cells sorted from blood. This clonotype was obtained from a man aged 25-45 years in good health. This rearrangement joins TRBV27 to TRBJ1-4; the D gene is possibly TRBD1 (5 bases). CDR3 nucleotide sequence: TGTGCCAGCAGTTTAGGTCAGGGTCGAAAACTGTTTTTT. It encodes CASSLGQGRKLFF.